Sequencing of this T cell receptor (beta chain) was carried out in a study of blood T cell repertoires in COVID-19. About the research overall: The origin of the acute and convalescent COVID-19 samples was the United States, Italy and Spain. Nucleic acid was either cDNA or gDNA, and it came from T cells, B-cell-depleted T cells, or PBMCs.

Looked up from germline, CDR1 is WNHNN and CDR2 is SYGVQD (reference sequence). The V end was cut by 4 bases, the J end by 0 bases, with 12 bases between. The CDR3 runs 16 residues. Authors' data handling: Estimation of nucleated cell counts relied on the amplification of reference gene primers. The method was immunoSEQ multiplex PCR; TCRdb's version includes in-frame clones alone and lacks a portion of them. That table gives V, J and clone size, and the DNA gave D and trimming. The table includes around 250,000 clones, approximately 90% detected once. The sequenced sample consisted of peripheral blood. This clonotype was obtained from a man younger than 35 with active or convalescent COVID-19. V gene TRBV10-1 combines with J gene TRBJ2-2; tentative D call: TRBD2 (6 bases). As DNA, the CDR3 is TGCGCCAGCAGTGGTCGGGAGACTGCGAACACCGGGGAGCTGTTTTTT. This sequence encodes CASSGRETANTGELFF.